This is a list of T cell receptor beta chains from one sample in a study of vaccination and CD4 T cells after COVID-19. The antigens of these receptors remain unknown. TCRdb redid the calling of the PCR reads with MiXCR, one entry per CDR3 protein. This sample has 7,500 or so distinct CDR3 sequences, with around a fifth found just once. The sample was CD4+ T cells from blood, cultured in vitro, taken after SARS-CoV-2 vaccination. The receptors here all came from a human donor who had recovered from COVID-19. Both conserved end residues are part of each CDR3. A D gene is named only where the DNA matches it firmly. Clone size is stated in some rows and not others, as once, few, many or a class when expanded.

V gene	J gene	D gene	clone size	CDR3 DNA	CDR3 protein
TRBV19	TRBJ1-5	-	medium-sized	TGTGCCAGCAGGGACCTCAATCAGCCCCAGCATTTT	CASRDLNQPQHF
TRBV5-4	TRBJ2-1	TRBD1	few	TGTGCCAGCAGCTTGGGACAGGGGCGCAATAGGGATGAGCAGTTCTTC	CASSLGQGRNRDEQFF
TRBV5-1	TRBJ2-1	-	-	TGCGCCAGCAGCCCTCGTTATGCAGGGAGCTCCTACAATGAGCAGTTCTTC	CASSPRYAGSSYNEQFF
TRBV7-9	TRBJ2-6	TRBD1	large	TGTGCCCCCGGGACAGAAGGGGCCAACGTCCTGACTTTC	CAPGTEGANVLTF
TRBV7-9	TRBJ2-7	-	many	TGTGCCAGCAGCTTGTCGGCGACGGAGCAGTACTTC	CASSLSATEQYF
TRBV20-1	TRBJ2-5	TRBD1	large	TGCAGTGCTATTTCACAGGGGGTAAAACAAGAGACCCAGTACTTC	CSAISQGVKQETQYF
TRBV6-1	TRBJ1-6	TRBD1	-	TGTGCCAGCTTGGGACAGGGAAGCTCCTATAATTCACCCCTCCACTTT	CASLGQGSSYNSPLHF
TRBV6-1	TRBJ1-2	-	-	TGTGCCAGCAGTGATTCAGTGGTGAGGCTCGACTATGGCTACACCTTC	CASSDSVVRLDYGYTF
TRBV11-3	TRBJ2-7	-	-	TGTGCCAGCAGTTTTCACCGGGACAAAACCTACGAGCAGTACTTC	CASSFHRDKTYEQYF
TRBV7-9	TRBJ1-1	TRBD1	-	TGTGCCAGCAGCCTTGCTTACAGGGGCCGAAACACTGAAGCTTTCTTT	CASSLAYRGRNTEAFF
TRBV19	TRBJ2-5	TRBD1	-	TGTGCCAGTAGTACTACAGGGGGCGGTGAGACCCAGTACTTC	CASSTTGGGETQYF
TRBV7-8	TRBJ2-1	-	large	TGTGCCAGCAGCTTAAGGGGCCAGGAGGACTCCTACAATGAGCAGTTCTTC	CASSLRGQEDSYNEQFF
TRBV19	TRBJ2-3	-	-	TGTGCCAGTAGTATCCGGGCTACTAGCACAGATACGCAGTATTTT	CASSIRATSTDTQYF
TRBV28	TRBJ2-7	-	-	TGTGCCAGCAGTTTAATGGGGGGCAGGTTTTACGAGCAGTACTTC	CASSLMGGRFYEQYF
TRBV5-4	TRBJ1-6	-	few	TGTGCCAGCAGCCAATCAAGGGATAATTCACCCCTCCACTTT	CASSQSRDNSPLHF
TRBV19	TRBJ1-1	-	-	TGTGCCAGTAGGACACAACGAACAGTCTCTGAAGCTTTCTTT	CASRTQRTVSEAFF
TRBV7-9	TRBJ1-2	-	many	TGTGCCAGCAGCTTAGCAGCGATAAACTATGGCTACACCTTC	CASSLAAINYGYTF
TRBV6-2/TRBV6-3	TRBJ2-7	TRBD2	medium-sized	TGTGCCAGCAGAGTTGTTAGCGGGAGGGCCGGCTACGAGCAGTACTTC	CASRVVSGRAGYEQYF
TRBV6-1	TRBJ1-2	TRBD1	-	TGTGCCAGCGTGTCGGGACAGGGGTCCTATGGCTACACCTTC	CASVSGQGSYGYTF
TRBV20-1	TRBJ1-2	TRBD1	medium-sized	TGCAGTGCTAGCCCCCGACAGGGGGCGGGGGGCTACACCTTC	CSASPRQGAGGYTF